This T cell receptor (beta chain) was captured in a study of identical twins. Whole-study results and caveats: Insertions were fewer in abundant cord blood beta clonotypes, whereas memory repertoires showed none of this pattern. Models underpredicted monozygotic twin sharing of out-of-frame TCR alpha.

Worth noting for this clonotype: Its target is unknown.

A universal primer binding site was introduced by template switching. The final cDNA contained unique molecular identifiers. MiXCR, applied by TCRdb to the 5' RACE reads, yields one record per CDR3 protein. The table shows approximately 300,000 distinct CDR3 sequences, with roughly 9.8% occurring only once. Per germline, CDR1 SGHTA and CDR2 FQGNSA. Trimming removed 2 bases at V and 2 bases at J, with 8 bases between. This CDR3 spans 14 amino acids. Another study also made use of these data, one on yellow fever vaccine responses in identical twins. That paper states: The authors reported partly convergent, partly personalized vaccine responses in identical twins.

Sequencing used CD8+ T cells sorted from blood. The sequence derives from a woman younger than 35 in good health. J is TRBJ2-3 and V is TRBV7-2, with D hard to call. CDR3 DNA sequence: TGTGCCAGCAGCTTACTGCGGTTCACAGATACGCAGTATTTT. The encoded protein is CASSLLRFTDTQYF.